The 20 T cell receptor beta chains in this list originate from one sample, sequenced in a study of CD8 T cells in Susac syndrome. Random hexamers were used to reverse transcribe the RNA input (about 0.5 to 1 ug). TCRdb re-called the immunoSEQ multiplex PCR reads through MiXCR, storing one row per CDR3 protein. This sample has more than 200,000 distinct CDR3 sequences, with around nine tenths found just once. The material sequenced was CD8+ T cells from PBMCs. All receptors come from a human donor with multiple sclerosis.

This clonotype occurred once. This chain joins TRBV6-2 or TRBV6-3 and TRBJ2-7, with 9 bases aligning to TRBD1. The V and J ends lost 6 bases and 2 bases, in that order; junction bases with no gene match: 5. The CDR3 consists of 14 residues. In germline, CDR1 is MNHEY, CDR2 SVGEGT. The CDR3 nucleotides read TGTGCCAGCAGCCGGACAGGGGAACCCTACGAGCAGTACTTC. Residues: CASSRTGEPYEQYF.

The rearrangement links TRBV30 to TRBJ2-2; D is unclear. Looked up from germline, CDR1 is GTSNPN and CDR2 is SVGIG (reference sequence). This CDR3 contains 11 residues. Trimming stripped 3 bases from V and 1 base from J, with 0 bases between. The CDR3 DNA reads as TGTGCCTGGAGGAACACCGGGGAGCTGTTTTTT. Translated: CAWRNTGELFF.

The CDR3 sequence: CASGLTWDRGTYEQYF. DNA of the CDR3: TGTGCTAGTGGTTTGACCTGGGACAGGGGTACCTACGAGCAGTACTTC. This chain uses TRBV12-5 with TRBJ2-7; 10 bases align to TRBD1. V shed 2 bases and J 2 bases; nucleotides not matched to a gene: 6. The CDR3 is 16 residues long. Per the germline V gene, CDR1 is LGHNT and CDR2 is FRNRAP.

The chain is built from TRBV4-1 and TRBJ1-1, with D maybe TRBD1 (5 bases). CDR3 length: 15 residues. Trimming stripped 1 base from V and 0 bases from J, with 9 bases between. Germline V CDR1 and CDR2: MGHRA, YSYEKL. The CDR3 DNA is TGCGCCAGCAGCCAAGCGGGACGGCTGAACACTGAAGCTTTCTTT. Amino acids: CASSQAGRLNTEAFF.

This clonotype appeared once. The gene calls are TRBV28 and TRBJ2-7; D not certain. CDR3 length: 12 amino acids. From germline, CDR1 is MDHEN and CDR2 SYDVKM. V was pared by 7 bases and J by 6 bases, with 13 bases between. The chain's CDR3 is CASIHSGSEQYF. CDR3 coding DNA: TGTGCCAGCATTCATTCGGGCTCCGAGCAGTACTTC.

The gene calls are TRBV4-1 and TRBJ2-1; 11 nucleotides line up with TRBD2. This CDR3 is built from 20 residues. Germline V gene data show CDR1 as MGHRA and CDR2 as YSYEKL. The V gene end was trimmed by 0 bases and the J gene end by 7 bases; junction bases not matched to a gene: 17. CDR3 loop: CASSQDRGLAGGGVINEQFF. For the CDR3, the DNA is TGCGCCAGCAGCCAAGATCGGGGGCTAGCGGGAGGAGGGGTTATTAATGAGCAGTTCTTC.

This rearrangement joins TRBV11-3 to TRBJ2-1; the D gene is possibly TRBD2 (5 bases). Trimming pared 2 bases from V and 4 bases from J, leaving 9 bases between. CDR1 is SGHNT, CDR2 YENEEA, per germline. The CDR3 has 14 residues. The CDR3 DNA reads as TGTGCCAGCAGCTTAATACGGGGATACAATGAGCAGTTCTTC. The encoded protein is CASSLIRGYNEQFF.

This chain links TRBV27 with TRBJ2-7, with D perhaps given as TRBD1 or TRBD2 (5 bases each). The germline V gene has CDR1 MNHEY and CDR2 SMNVEV (reference sequence). V dropped 0 bases and J dropped 4 bases, with 10 bases sitting between them. The CDR3 totals 14 residues. The CDR3 DNA reads TGTGCCAGCAGTTTATCTGGGACGGTTTACGAGCAGTACTTC. This codes for CASSLSGTVYEQYF.

The CDR3 region is CASFGLWGNEQFF. In DNA form, the CDR3 reads TGTGCTAGTTTCGGACTGTGGGGCAATGAGCAGTTCTTC. This chain uses TRBV12-5 with TRBJ2-1; the D gene is possibly TRBD2 (5 bases). The V end lost 8 bases, the J end lost 6 bases, and 14 bases lay between the germline ends. The CDR3 has 13 amino acids. Germline values: CDR1 LGHNT, CDR2 FRNRAP.

The chain combines TRBV5-6 with TRBJ2-3, with 8 bases lining up with TRBD1. The CDR3 length is 15 residues. The J segment lost 2 bases and the V segment lost 2 bases, leaving 4 bases of the junction unmatched. Germline lookup yields CDR1 SGHDT and CDR2 YYEEEE. In nucleotides, the CDR3 is TGTGCCAGCAGCTTTGGGGACAGGATCACAGATACGCAGTATTTT. It translates to CASSFGDRITDTQYF.

The chain is built from TRBV6-6 and TRBJ2-7; D is ambiguous. CDR3 length: 13 amino acids. V lost 7 bases and J lost 0, with 10 bases in between. CDR1 and CDR2 from the germline V gene are MNHNY and SVGAGI (reference sequence). The chain's CDR3 is CASTFSPSYEQYF. Written as DNA, the CDR3 is TGTGCCAGCACCTTTTCTCCCTCCTACGAGCAGTACTTC.

J is TRBJ1-1 and V is TRBV5-1; D call uncertain. V lost 4 bases and J 5 bases, leaving 12 bases between the germline ends. This CDR3 spans 13 amino acids. Per the germline V gene, CDR1 is SGHRS and CDR2 is YFSETQ. CDR3 loop: CASSLEVGTEAFF. Written as DNA, the CDR3 is TGCGCCAGCAGCCTGGAGGTGGGGACTGAAGCTTTCTTT.

This chain uses TRBV29-1 with TRBJ2-2; a weak D match, TRBD2 (6 bases). The CDR3 has 12 residues. Between the trimmed V and J ends, which lost 3 bases and 5 bases, there was a span of 7 bases. Looked up from germline, CDR1 is SQVTM and CDR2 is ANQGSEA. The CDR3 DNA follows: TGCAGCGTTGACCGGGGGACCGGGGAGCTGTTTTTT. This sequence encodes CSVDRGTGELFF.

The V gene is TRBV12-3 or TRBV12-4, the J gene TRBJ1-5; 7 nucleotides agree with TRBD1. With V trimmed by 3 bases and J by 4 bases, 12 bases remained unmatched. The CDR3 sequence is 17 residues long. CDR3 protein: CASSLGQSVLVNQPQHF. The CDR3 DNA reads TGTGCCAGCAGTTTGGGACAGTCAGTGTTGGTAAATCAGCCCCAGCATTTT.

The chain's CDR3 is CASSYPRTSAPYTDTQYF. The CDR3 bases are TGTGCCAGCAGTTACCCCCGAACTAGCGCCCCGTACACAGATACGCAGTATTTT. The chain is built from TRBV6-5 and TRBJ2-3; TRBD2 aligns across 7 bases. Germline CDR1 and CDR2: MNHEY and SVGAGI. Trimming took 2 bases from V and 2 from J; bases not matched to a gene: 13. The CDR3 loop spans 18 amino acids.

The chain employs TRBV7-8 and TRBJ2-1, with 14 positions matching TRBD2. Germline V gene sequence: CDR1 SGHVS, CDR2 FQNEAQ. The trim removed 6 bases at V and 2 bases at J, leaving 15 bases unmatched. The CDR3 sequence is 20 residues long. CDR3 bases: TGTGCCAGCAGTGTTACCGGGACTAGCGGGGGCTCCATTACCTACAATGAGCAGTTCTTC. It translates to CASSVTGTSGGSITYNEQFF.

This rearrangement joins TRBV30 to TRBJ1-5; a weak D match, TRBD1 (5 bases). The V end lost 2 bases, the J end lost 1 base, and 6 bases lay between the germline ends. CDR1 and CDR2 from the germline V gene are GTSNPN and SVGIG (reference sequence). The CDR3 sequence is 13 residues long. CDR3 in amino acids: CAWSRGSNQPQHF. CDR3 in DNA: TGTGCCTGGAGTAGGGGAAGCAATCAGCCCCAGCATTTT.

This chain links TRBV6-5 with TRBJ1-2; no clear D. V shed 6 bases and J shed 0 bases, with 8 bases lying between them. The CDR3 covers 13 residues. Germline V gene sequence: CDR1 MNHEY, CDR2 SVGAGI. CDR3 bases: TGTGCCAGCAGACCAACGTCTAACTATGGCTACACCTTC. Its translation is CASRPTSNYGYTF.

The gene calls are TRBV7-9 and TRBJ2-7, with 11 bases lining up with TRBD2. CDR3 length: 15 amino acids. The V segment lost 2 bases and the J segment 6 bases; nucleotides outside the gene matches: 6. Germline lookup yields CDR1 SEHNR and CDR2 FQNEAQ (reference sequence). CDR3 sequence reads: CASSLTLAGAFEQYF. CDR3 sequence (DNA): TGTGCCAGCAGCTTAACACTAGCGGGGGCCTTCGAGCAGTACTTC.

The CDR3 reads CASSQLNTEAFF. CDR3 bases: TGTGCCAGCAGCCAACTGAACACTGAAGCTTTCTTT. The chain links TRBV4-2 to TRBJ1-1; D unresolved. The V and J ends lost 2 bases and 0 bases respectively, with 1 base between them. Germline CDR1 and CDR2: LGHNA and YNFKEQ. The CDR3 runs 12 residues.